A selection of T cell receptor beta chains follows, all from one sample in a study of blood T cell repertoires in COVID-19. Libraries were prepared by immunoSEQ multiplex PCR; TCRdb keeps only in-frame clonotypes and omits some of them. The sample holds about 62,000 clones, around 86% seen once. The sequenced material came from peripheral blood. Every receptor here comes from a woman aged 80 or over with acute or convalescent COVID-19. Each CDR3 is given with its conserved first and last residue. D genes are given only for firm matches. Clone size is stated in some rows and not others, as once, few, many or a class when expanded.

DNA | CDR3 | V | size | J | D
TGCGCCAGCAGCTCTGGACAGGGACCCCAAGAGACCCAGTACTTC | CASSSGQGPQETQYF | TRBV5-1 | - | TRBJ2-5 | TRBD1
TGCGCCAGCAGCTTGGGACAGGGCAACATTCAGTACTTC | CASSLGQGNIQYF | TRBV5-1 | - | TRBJ2-4 | TRBD1
TGCGCCAGCAGCTTGAATCGGGATAACTATGGCTACACCTTC | CASSLNRDNYGYTF | TRBV5-1 | - | TRBJ1-2 | -
TGTGCCAGCAGTGATGCAGCGGGAAGCACAGATACGCAGTATTTT | CASSDAAGSTDTQYF | TRBV2 | - | TRBJ2-3 | TRBD2
TGCGCCAGCAGCCAACACAGGGTGAATGATGAAGCTTTCTTT | CASSQHRVNDEAFF | TRBV4-1 | once | TRBJ1-1 | -
TGTGCCAGCAGTTTGTGGCCGAGGGAGAATGAGCAGTTCTTC | CASSLWPRENEQFF | TRBV28 | - | TRBJ2-1 | -
TGTGCCAGTAGTTCTGACAGGGGCGGTGACACTGAAGCTTTCTTT | CASSSDRGGDTEAFF | TRBV19 | - | TRBJ1-1 | TRBD1
TGTGCCAGTAGTATTAACGGGGACATTCTTCGCAATGAGCAGTTCTTC | CASSINGDILRNEQFF | TRBV19 | - | TRBJ2-1 | -
TGTGCCATCAGTGGGGACAGTTATGGCTACACCTTC | CAISGDSYGYTF | TRBV10-3 | once | TRBJ1-2 | TRBD1
TGTGCCAGCAGCTTAAGACAGGGTAACATCTACGAGCAGTACTTC | CASSLRQGNIYEQYF | TRBV7-3 | - | TRBJ2-7 | TRBD1
TGTGCCAGCATATCCCCTGGGGCCAACGTCCTGACTTTC | CASISPGANVLTF | TRBV2 | few | TRBJ2-6 | -
TGTGCCAGCTCACCTTCAGCGGGGTTTAGCTATGGCTACACCTTC | CASSPSAGFSYGYTF | TRBV18 | - | TRBJ1-2 | -
TGTGCCAGCAGTTTAGAGGGACTCGGGGATTCACCCCTCCACTTT | CASSLEGLGDSPLHF | TRBV6-5 | - | TRBJ1-6 | -
TGTGCCAGCAGCCCGACAGGGGGAGCCTCTGGAAACACCATATATTTT | CASSPTGGASGNTIYF | TRBV5-6 | - | TRBJ1-3 | TRBD1
TGTGCCAGCAGTGATCGGGGGATACTTGGAAACACCATATATTTT | CASSDRGILGNTIYF | TRBV6-1 | - | TRBJ1-3 | -
TGCAGCGTTCCGGGACAGGTCCTAGGGGCCTATGGCTACACCTTC | CSVPGQVLGAYGYTF | TRBV29-1 | - | TRBJ1-2 | TRBD1
TGCGCCAGCAGCTTGTACAGGGGCCAAAACATTCAGTACTTC | CASSLYRGQNIQYF | TRBV5-1 | - | TRBJ2-4 | TRBD1
TGCAGCGTAAAACCCGGGACAGGGATGATCGATGAGCAGTTCTTC | CSVKPGTGMIDEQFF | TRBV29-1 | few | TRBJ2-1 | TRBD1
TGTGCCAGCAGTGAGGGACAGCACACCATATATTTT | CASSEGQHTIYF | TRBV6-2/TRBV6-3 | once | TRBJ1-3 | TRBD1
TGTGCCAGCAGTTCGGCGGGAACCTCCTACAATGAGCAGTTCTTC | CASSSAGTSYNEQFF | TRBV27 | - | TRBJ2-1 | -
TGTGCCAGCAGCTCCCGACAGAGACTCTATGGCTACACCTTC | CASSSRQRLYGYTF | TRBV7-2 | - | TRBJ1-2 | -
TGTGCCAGCAGCCCCGGACAGGGCTCCGAAGCTTTCTTT | CASSPGQGSEAFF | TRBV6-5 | - | TRBJ1-1 | TRBD1
TGTGCCAGCTCACTGTTACAGACGAACACCGGGGAGCTGTTTTTT | CASSLLQTNTGELFF | TRBV18 | - | TRBJ2-2 | -
TGTGCCAGCAGCGAAAGACAGGGAACGAACACTGAAGCTTTCTTT | CASSERQGTNTEAFF | TRBV9 | - | TRBJ1-1 | TRBD1
TGTGCCAGCTCACCAGCGGGAAGGGAGACCGGGGAGCTGTTTTTT | CASSPAGRETGELFF | TRBV18 | - | TRBJ2-2 | -
TGTGCCAGCAGCGTTGGGCTCCTAGCTGCCGAGCAGTACTTC | CASSVGLLAAEQYF | TRBV11-2 | - | TRBJ2-7 | -